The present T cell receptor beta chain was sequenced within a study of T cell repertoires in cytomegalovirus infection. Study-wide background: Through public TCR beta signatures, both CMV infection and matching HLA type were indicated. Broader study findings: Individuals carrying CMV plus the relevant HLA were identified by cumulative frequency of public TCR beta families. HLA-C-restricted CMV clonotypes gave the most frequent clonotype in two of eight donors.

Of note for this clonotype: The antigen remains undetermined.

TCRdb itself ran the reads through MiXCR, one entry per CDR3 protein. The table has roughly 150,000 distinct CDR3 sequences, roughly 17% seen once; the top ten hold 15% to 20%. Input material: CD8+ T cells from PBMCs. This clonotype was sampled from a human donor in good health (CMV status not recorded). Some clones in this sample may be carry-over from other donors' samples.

The CDR3 nucleotides are TGCGCCAGCAGCTGGAGACTAGACCACTACGAGCAGTACTTC. Its translation: CASSWRLDHYEQYF. V usage is TRBV5-1 and J usage is TRBJ2-7, with D possibly matching TRBD2 (6 bases). Trimming took off 3 bases at V and 3 bases at J, with 13 bases between the two ends. Germline values: CDR1 SGHRS, CDR2 YFSETQ. The CDR3 sequence is 14 residues long.